This TCR beta chain originates from a study of blood T cell repertoires in COVID-19. Looking at the study overall: Material from acute and convalescent COVID-19 was sourced from the United States, Italy and Spain.

In the original workflow: Quantification of nucleated cells was approximated via reference gene primer amplification. Method: immunoSEQ multiplex PCR; TCRdb's copy keeps in-frame clones and lacks some. V and J calls plus clone size are reproduced from that table; the DNA served to infer D and trimming. The sample records about 360,000 clones, more than 85% being singletons. In this sample, this clone turned up a few times. CDR3 length: 16 residues. Germline V gene sequence: CDR1 LGHDT, CDR2 YNNKEL (reference sequence). The ends were cut back, 2 bases at V and 4 bases at J, with 17 bases in the middle.

The J gene is TRBJ1-2, the V gene TRBV3-1 (or the pseudogene TRBV3-2); D unclear. This TCR derives from a human donor in a cohort sampled during active COVID-19. Sequencing input: peripheral blood. The CDR3 nucleotides are TGTGCCAGCAGCCAATCCCGAGACCCTCTAGGCTATGGCTACACCTTC. Protein sequence: CASSQSRDPLGYGYTF.